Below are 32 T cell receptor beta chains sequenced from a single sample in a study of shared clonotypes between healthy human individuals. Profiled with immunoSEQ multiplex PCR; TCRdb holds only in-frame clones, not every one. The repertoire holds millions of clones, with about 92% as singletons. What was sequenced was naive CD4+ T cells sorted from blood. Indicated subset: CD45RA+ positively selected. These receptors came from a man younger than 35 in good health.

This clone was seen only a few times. CDR3 DNA sequence: TGTGCCAGCAGTCCTAGCGGAAACCAAGAGACCCAGTACTTC. Translating it yields CASSPSGNQETQYF. The genes are TRBV28 and TRBJ2-5, with TRBD2 matching over 7 bases. Germline V gene sequence: CDR1 MDHEN, CDR2 SYDVKM. The CDR3 is 14 residues long. The trim removed 5 bases at V and 0 bases at J, leaving 3 bases unmatched.

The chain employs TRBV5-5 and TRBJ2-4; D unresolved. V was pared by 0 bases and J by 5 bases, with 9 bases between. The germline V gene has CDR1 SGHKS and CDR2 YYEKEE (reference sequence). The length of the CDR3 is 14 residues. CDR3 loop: CASSLGGFENIQYF. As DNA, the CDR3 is TGTGCCAGCAGCTTGGGTGGGTTCGAAAACATTCAGTACTTC.

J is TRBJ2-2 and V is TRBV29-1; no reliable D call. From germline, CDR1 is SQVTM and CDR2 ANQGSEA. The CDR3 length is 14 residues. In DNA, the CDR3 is TGCAGTGTAAAAGATTCGACCTACAGCGGGGAGCTGTTTTTT. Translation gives CSVKDSTYSGELFF.

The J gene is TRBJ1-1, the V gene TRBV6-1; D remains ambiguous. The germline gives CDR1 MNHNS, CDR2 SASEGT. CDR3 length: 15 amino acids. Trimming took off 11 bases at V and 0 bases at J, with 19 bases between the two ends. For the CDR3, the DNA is TGTGCCGGTACTGTTGGCTCCCGAATGAACACTGAAGCTTTCTTT. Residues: CAGTVGSRMNTEAFF.

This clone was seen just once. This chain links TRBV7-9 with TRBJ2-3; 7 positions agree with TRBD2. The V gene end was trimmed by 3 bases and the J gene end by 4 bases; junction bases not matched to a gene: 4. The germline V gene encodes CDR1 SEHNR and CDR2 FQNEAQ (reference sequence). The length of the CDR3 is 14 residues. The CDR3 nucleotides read TGTGCCAGCAGCTTCGGGGGGATCGCAGATACGCAGTATTTT. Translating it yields CASSFGGIADTQYF.

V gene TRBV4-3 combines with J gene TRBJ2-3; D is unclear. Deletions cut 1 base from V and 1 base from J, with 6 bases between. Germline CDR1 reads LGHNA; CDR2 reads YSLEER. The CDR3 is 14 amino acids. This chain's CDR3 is CASSQAWGTDTQYF. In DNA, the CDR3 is TGCGCCAGCAGCCAAGCTTGGGGCACAGATACGCAGTATTTT.

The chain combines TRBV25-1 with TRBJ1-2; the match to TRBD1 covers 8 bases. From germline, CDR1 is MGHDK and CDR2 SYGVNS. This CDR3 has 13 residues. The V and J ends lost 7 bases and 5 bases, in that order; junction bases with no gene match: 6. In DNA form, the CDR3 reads TGTGCCAGCACTGCAAGGACAGGGTATGGCTACACCTTC. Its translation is CASTARTGYGYTF.

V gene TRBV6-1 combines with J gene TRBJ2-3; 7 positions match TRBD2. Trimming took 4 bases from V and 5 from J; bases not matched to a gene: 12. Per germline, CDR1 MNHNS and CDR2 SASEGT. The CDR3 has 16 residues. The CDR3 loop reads CASSASGLPPLDTQYF. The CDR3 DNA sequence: TGTGCCAGCAGTGCTTCGGGACTACCGCCGTTAGATACGCAGTATTTT.

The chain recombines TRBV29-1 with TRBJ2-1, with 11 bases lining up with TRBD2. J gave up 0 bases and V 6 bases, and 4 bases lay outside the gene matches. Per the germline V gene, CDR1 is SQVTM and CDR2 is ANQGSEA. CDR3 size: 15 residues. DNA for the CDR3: TGCAGCGTCCCGGGGACTAGCGGCTCCTACAATGAGCAGTTCTTC. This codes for CSVPGTSGSYNEQFF.

The CDR3 region is CASSPQGKTGELFF. The CDR3 region has the DNA TGTGCCAGCTCACCACAGGGGAAGACCGGGGAGCTGTTTTTT. The chain recombines TRBV18 with TRBJ2-2; D is possibly TRBD1 (5 bases). The germline gives CDR1 KGHSH, CDR2 LQKENI. This CDR3 is 14 amino acids long. Trimming stripped 1 base from V and 5 bases from J, with 8 bases between.

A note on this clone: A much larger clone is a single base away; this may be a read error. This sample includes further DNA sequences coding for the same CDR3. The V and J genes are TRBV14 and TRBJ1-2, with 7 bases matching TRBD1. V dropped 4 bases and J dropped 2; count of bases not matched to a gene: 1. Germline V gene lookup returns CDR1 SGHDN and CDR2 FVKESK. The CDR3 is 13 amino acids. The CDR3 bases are TGTGCCAGCAGCCCGGACAGGAACTATGGCTACACCTTC. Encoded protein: CASSPDRNYGYTF.

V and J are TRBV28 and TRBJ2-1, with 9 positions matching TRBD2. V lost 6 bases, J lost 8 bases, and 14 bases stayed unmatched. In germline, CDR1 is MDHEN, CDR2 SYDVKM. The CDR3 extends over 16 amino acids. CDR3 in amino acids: CASSPLAGGGAYEQFF. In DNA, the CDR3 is TGTGCCAGCAGCCCACTAGCCGGCGGGGGGGCCTATGAGCAGTTCTTC.

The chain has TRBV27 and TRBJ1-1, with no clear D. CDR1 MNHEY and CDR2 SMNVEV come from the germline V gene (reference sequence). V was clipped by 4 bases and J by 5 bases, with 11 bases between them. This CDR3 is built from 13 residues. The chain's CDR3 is CASSSIVLTEAFF. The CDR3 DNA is TGTGCCAGCAGTTCAATAGTATTAACTGAAGCTTTCTTT.

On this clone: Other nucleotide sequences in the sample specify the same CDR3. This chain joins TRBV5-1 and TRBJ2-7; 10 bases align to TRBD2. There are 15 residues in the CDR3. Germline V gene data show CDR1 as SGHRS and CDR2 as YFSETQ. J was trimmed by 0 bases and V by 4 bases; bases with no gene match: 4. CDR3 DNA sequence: TGCGCCAGCAGCCCCGGGACTAGCGTCTCCTACGAGCAGTACTTC. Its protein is CASSPGTSVSYEQYF. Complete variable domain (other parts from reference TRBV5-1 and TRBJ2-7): KAGVTQTPRYLIKTRGQQVTLSCSPISGHRSVSWYQQTPGQGLQFLFEYFSETQRNKGNFPGRFSGRQFSNSRSEMNVSTLELGDSALYLCASSPGTSVSYEQYFGPGTRLTVT.

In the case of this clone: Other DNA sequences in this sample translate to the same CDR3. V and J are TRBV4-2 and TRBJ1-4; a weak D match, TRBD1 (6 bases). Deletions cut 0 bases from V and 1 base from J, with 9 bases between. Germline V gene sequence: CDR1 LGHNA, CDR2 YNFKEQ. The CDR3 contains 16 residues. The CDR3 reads CASSQEGGGTNEKLFF. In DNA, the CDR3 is TGTGCCAGCAGCCAAGAGGGAGGGGGAACTAATGAAAAACTGTTTTTT.

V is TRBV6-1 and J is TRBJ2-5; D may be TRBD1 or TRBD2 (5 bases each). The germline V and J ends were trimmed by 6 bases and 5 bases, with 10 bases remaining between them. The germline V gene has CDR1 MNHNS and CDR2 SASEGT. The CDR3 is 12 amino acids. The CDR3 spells CASSRRGETQYF. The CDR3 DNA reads TGTGCCAGCAGCCGCCGGGGCGAGACCCAGTACTTC.

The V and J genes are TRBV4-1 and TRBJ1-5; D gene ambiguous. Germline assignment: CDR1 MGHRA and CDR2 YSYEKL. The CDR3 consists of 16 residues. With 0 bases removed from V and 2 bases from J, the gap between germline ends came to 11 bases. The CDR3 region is CASSQDGFGGNQPQHF. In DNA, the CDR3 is TGCGCCAGCAGCCAAGATGGGTTTGGCGGCAATCAGCCCCAGCATTTT.

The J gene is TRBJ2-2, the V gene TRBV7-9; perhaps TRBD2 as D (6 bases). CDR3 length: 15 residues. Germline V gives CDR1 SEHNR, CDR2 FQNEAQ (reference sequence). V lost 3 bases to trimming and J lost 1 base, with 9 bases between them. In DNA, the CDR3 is TGTGCCAGCAGCTTGGGCGGGATGAACACCGGGGAGCTGTTTTTT. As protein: CASSLGGMNTGELFF.

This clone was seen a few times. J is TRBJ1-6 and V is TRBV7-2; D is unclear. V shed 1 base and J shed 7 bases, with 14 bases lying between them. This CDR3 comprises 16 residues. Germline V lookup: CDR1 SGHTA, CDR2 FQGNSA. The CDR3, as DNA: TGTGCCAGCAGCTTAGGGACCGGCGCGGGGAATTCACCCCTCCACTTT. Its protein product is CASSLGTGAGNSPLHF.

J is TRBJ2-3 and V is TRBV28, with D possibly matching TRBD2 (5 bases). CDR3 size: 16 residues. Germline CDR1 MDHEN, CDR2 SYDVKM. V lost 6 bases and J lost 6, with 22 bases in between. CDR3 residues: CASRQMSGIDADTQYF. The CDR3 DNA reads TGTGCCAGCAGGCAGATGTCCGGGATTGACGCGGATACGCAGTATTTT.

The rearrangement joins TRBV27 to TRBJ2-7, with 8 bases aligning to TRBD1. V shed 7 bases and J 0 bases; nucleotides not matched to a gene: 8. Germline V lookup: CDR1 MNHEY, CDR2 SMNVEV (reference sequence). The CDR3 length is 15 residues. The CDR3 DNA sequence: TGTGCCAGCACCGTTGGACAGGGCCGCTCCTACGAGCAGTACTTC. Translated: CASTVGQGRSYEQYF.

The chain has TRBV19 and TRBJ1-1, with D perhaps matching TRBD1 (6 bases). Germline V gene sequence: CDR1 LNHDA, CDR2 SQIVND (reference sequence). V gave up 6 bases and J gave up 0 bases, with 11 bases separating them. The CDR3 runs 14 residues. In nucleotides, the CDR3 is TGTGCCAGTAGGACCGACAGGATGAACACTGAAGCTTTCTTT. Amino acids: CASRTDRMNTEAFF. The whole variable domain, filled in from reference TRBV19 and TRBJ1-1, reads DGGITQSPKYLFRKEGQNVTLSCEQNLNHDAMYWYRQDPGQGLRLIYYSQIVNDFQKGDIAEGYSVSREKKESFPLTVTSAQKNPTAFYLCASRTDRMNTEAFFGQGTRLTVV.

The chain's CDR3 is CASSLDGSVHEQYF. CDR3 bases: TGTGCCAGCAGCTTAGATGGCAGCGTCCACGAGCAGTACTTC. This chain uses TRBV11-2 with TRBJ2-7; no definite D call. Between the trimmed V and J ends, which lost 0 bases and 5 bases, there was a span of 11 bases. Per the germline V gene, CDR1 is SGHAT and CDR2 is FQNNGV. The CDR3 has 14 amino acids.

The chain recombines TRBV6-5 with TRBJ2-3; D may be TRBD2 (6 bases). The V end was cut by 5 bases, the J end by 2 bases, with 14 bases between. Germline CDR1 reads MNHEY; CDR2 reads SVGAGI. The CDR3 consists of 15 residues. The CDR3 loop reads CASSNSGLITDTQYF. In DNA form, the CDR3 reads TGTGCCAGCAGTAATAGCGGATTAATCACAGATACGCAGTATTTT.

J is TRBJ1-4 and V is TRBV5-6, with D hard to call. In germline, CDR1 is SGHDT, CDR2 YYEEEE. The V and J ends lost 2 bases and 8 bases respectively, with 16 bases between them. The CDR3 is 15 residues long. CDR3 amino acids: CASSFLSERGEKLFF. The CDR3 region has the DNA TGTGCCAGCAGCTTCCTTTCTGAGAGAGGGGAAAAACTGTTTTTT.

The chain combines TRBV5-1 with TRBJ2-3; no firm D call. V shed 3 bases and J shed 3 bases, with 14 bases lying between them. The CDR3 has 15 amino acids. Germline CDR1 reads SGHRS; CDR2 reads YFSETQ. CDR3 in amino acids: CASSSTDTKTDTQYF. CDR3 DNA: TGCGCCAGCAGCTCAACAGATACTAAAACAGATACGCAGTATTTT.

The CDR3 nucleotides are TGTGCCAGCAGTGAAGCTAGGACAGGGGGTGGCGGGGAGCTGTTTTTT. It translates to CASSEARTGGGGELFF. The chain is built from TRBV2 and TRBJ2-2, with TRBD1 matching over 10 bases. Germline V gene lookup returns CDR1 SNHLY and CDR2 FYNNEI. Trimming at V came to 0 bases and at J to 7 bases, leaving 5 bases not matched to a gene. This CDR3 is 16 amino acids long.

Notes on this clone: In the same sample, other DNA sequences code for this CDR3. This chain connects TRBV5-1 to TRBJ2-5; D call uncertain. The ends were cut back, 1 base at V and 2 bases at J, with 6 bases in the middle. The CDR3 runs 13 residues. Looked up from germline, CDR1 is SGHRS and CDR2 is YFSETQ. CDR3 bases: TGCGCCAGCAGCTTGTTGGGGCAAGAGACCCAGTACTTC. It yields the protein CASSLLGQETQYF.

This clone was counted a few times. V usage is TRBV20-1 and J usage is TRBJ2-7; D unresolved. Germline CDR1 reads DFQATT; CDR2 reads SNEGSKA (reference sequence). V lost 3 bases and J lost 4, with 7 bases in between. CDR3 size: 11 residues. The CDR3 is CSASPFYEQYF. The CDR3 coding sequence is TGCAGTGCTAGCCCGTTTTACGAGCAGTACTTC.

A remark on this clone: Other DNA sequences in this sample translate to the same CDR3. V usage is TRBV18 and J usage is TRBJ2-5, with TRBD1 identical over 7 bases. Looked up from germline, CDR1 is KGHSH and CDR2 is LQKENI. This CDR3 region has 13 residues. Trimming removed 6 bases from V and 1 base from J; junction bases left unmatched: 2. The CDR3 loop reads CASSPGGQETQYF. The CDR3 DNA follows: TGTGCCAGCTCTCCAGGGGGCCAAGAGACCCAGTACTTC. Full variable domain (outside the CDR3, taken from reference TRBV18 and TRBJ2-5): NAGVMQNPRHLVRRRGQEARLRCSPMKGHSHVYWYRQLPEEGLKFMVYLQKENIIDESGMPKERFSAEFPKEGPSILRIQQVVRGDSAAYFCASSPGGQETQYFGPGTRLLVL.

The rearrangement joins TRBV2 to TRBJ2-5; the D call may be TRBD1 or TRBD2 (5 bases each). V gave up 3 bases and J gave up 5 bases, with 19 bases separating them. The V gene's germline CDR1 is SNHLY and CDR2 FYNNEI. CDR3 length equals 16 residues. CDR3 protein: CASSDPVGHRGETQYF. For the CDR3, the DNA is TGTGCCAGCAGTGACCCCGTTGGACACAGAGGGGAGACCCAGTACTTC. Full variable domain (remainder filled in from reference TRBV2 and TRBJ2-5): EPEVTQTPSHQVTQMGQEVILRCVPISNHLYFYWYRQILGQKVEFLVSFYNNEISEKSEIFDDQFSVERPDGSNFTLKIRSTKLEDSAMYFCASSDPVGHRGETQYFGPGTRLLVL.

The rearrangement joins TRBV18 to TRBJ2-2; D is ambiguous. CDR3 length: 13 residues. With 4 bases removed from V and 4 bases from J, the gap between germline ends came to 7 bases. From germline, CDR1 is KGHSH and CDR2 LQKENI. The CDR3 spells CASSQLSTGELFF. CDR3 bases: TGTGCCAGCTCACAGTTATCCACCGGGGAGCTGTTTTTT.